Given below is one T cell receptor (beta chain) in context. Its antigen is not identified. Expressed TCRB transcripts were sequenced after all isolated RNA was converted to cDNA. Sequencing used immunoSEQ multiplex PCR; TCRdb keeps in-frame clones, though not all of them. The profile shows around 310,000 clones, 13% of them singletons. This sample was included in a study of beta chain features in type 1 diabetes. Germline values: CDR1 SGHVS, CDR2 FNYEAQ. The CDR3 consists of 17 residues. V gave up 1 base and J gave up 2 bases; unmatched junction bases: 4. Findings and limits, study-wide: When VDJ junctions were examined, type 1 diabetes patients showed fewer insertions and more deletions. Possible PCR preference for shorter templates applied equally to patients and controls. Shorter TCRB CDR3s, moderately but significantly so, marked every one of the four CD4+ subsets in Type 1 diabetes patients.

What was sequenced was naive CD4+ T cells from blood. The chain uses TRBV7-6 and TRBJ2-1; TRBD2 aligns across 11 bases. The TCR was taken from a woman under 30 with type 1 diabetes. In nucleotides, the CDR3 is TGTGCCAGCAGCTTAGGGTATAGCGGGGGGGCCTACAATGAGCAGTTCTTC. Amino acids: CASSLGYSGGAYNEQFF. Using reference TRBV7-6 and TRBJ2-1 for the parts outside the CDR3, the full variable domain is GAGVSQSPRYKVTKRGQDVALRCDPISGHVSLYWYRQALGQGPEFLTYFNYEAQQDKSGLPNDRFSAERPEGSISTLTIQRTEQRDSAMYRCASSLGYSGGAYNEQFFGPGTRLTVL.